Listed below are T cell receptor beta chains from one sample, sequenced in a study of technical replicates of blood from a handful of donors. Using immunoSEQ multiplex PCR, the repertoire was profiled, and TCRdb retains in-frame clones only, with some absent. This sample has about 75,000 clones; nearly 98% occur once, and the top ten carry about 0.29%. The sample consisted of T cells isolated from PBMCs. These receptors were taken from a human donor in good health. CDR3s include the opening cysteine and the closing phenylalanine or tryptophan. D genes are given only for firm matches. Clone size is given for some rows only: seen once, a few or many times, or a class if the clone is expanded.

clone size | J gene | D gene | V gene | CDR3 protein | CDR3 DNA
. | TRBJ1-1 | TRBD1 | TRBV6-6 | CASSHRQGSAFF | TGTGCCAGCAGCCATCGACAGGGATCGGCTTTCTTT
. | TRBJ2-3 | . | TRBV5-1 | CASSDSVGADTQYF | TGCGCCAGCAGCGACAGCGTTGGCGCAGATACGCAGTATTTT
. | TRBJ2-2 | . | TRBV18 | CASSERSNTGELFF | TGTGCCAGCTCGGAGCGCTCGAACACCGGGGAGCTGTTTTTT
. | TRBJ2-3 | TRBD1 | TRBV11-2 | CASSLGRYRDSLTDTQYF | TGTGCCAGCAGCTTAGGTCGTTACCGGGACAGCCTCACAGATACGCAGTATTTT
. | TRBJ2-7 | TRBD1 | TRBV28 | CASSGTAYEQYF | TGTGCCAGCAGCGGGACAGCCTACGAGCAGTACTTC
. | TRBJ1-5 | TRBD1 | TRBV27 | CASRPTTGGFGQPQHF | TGTGCCAGCAGACCTACCACAGGGGGCTTTGGTCAGCCCCAGCATTTT
few | TRBJ1-2 | . | TRBV7-2 | CASSLESGRGYTF | TGTGCCAGCAGCTTAGAGTCAGGTCGAGGCTACACCTTC
. | TRBJ2-1 | TRBD2 | TRBV9 | CASSVEASGRPTNEQFF | TGTGCCAGCAGCGTAGAGGCTAGCGGGAGGCCCACCAATGAGCAGTTCTTC
once | TRBJ2-3 | . | TRBV2 | CASIQDWSTDTQYF | TGTGCCAGCATACAAGACTGGAGCACAGATACGCAGTATTTT
. | TRBJ2-7 | . | TRBV7-9 | CASSPIPGAYEQYF | TGTGCCAGCAGCCCCATACCGGGTGCGTACGAGCAGTACTTC
. | TRBJ2-7 | . | TRBV6-5 | CASSSSQGSYEQYF | TGTGCCAGCAGTTCGTCCCAGGGGAGCTACGAGCAGTACTTC
. | TRBJ2-7 | . | TRBV4-3 | CASSQGGRLDEQYF | TGCGCCAGCAGCCAAGGGGGGCGGCTGGACGAGCAGTACTTC
. | TRBJ2-2 | . | TRBV27 | CASMEHNTGELFF | TGTGCCAGCATGGAGCATAACACCGGGGAGCTGTTTTTT
. | TRBJ2-5 | TRBD1 | TRBV29-1 | CSGIDRAGETQYF | TGCAGCGGGATAGACAGGGCAGGGGAGACCCAGTACTTC
. | TRBJ1-5 | . | TRBV4-1 | CASSHSTVYSNQPQHF | TGCGCCAGCAGCCACTCGACAGTTTATAGCAATCAGCCCCAGCATTTT
. | TRBJ1-2 | . | TRBV5-6 | CASSPGTQEWGYTF | TGTGCCAGCAGCCCCGGGACACAGGAGTGGGGCTACACCTTC
. | TRBJ1-2 | . | TRBV6-5 | CASIRKQSPNYGYTF | TGTGCCAGCATTAGAAAACAGAGTCCTAACTATGGCTACACCTTC
. | TRBJ1-2 | . | TRBV11-3 | CASSRYTF | TGTGCCAGCTCCCGTTACACCTTC
. | TRBJ1-5 | TRBD1 | TRBV10-1 | CASVLTMGTAVYNQPQHF | TGCGCCAGCGTATTAACCATGGGGACAGCTGTCTACAATCAGCCCCAGCATTTT
. | TRBJ1-1 | . | TRBV7-2 | CASSLVENTEAFF | TGTGCCAGCAGCTTAGTAGAAAACACTGAAGCTTTCTTT